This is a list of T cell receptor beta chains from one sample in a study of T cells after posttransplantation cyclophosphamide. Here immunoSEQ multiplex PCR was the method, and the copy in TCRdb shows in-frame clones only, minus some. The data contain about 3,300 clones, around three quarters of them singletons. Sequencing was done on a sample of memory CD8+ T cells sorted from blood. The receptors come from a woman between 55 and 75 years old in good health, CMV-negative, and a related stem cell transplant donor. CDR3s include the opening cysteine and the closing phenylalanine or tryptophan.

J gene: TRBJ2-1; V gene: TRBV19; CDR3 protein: CASSATSGSYNEQFF
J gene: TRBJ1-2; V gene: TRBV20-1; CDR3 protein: CSARDREATF
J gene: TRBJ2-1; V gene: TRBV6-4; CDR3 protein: CASSDSGTSERNEQFF
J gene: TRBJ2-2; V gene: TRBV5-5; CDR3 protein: CASSSDRPTGELFF
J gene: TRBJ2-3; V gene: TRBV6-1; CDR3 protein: CASSDSLAGGTTDTQYF
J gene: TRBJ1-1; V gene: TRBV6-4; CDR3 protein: CASSERENTEAFF
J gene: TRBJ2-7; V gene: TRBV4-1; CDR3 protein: CASSQGLAGVYEQYF
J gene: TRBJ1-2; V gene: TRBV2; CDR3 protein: CASSPRTGDNYGYTF
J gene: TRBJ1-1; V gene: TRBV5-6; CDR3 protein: CASRSRGPEAFF
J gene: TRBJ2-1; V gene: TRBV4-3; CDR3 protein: CASSQDWTSGIYNEQFF